A selection of T cell receptor beta chains follows, all from one sample in a study of CD4 T cells in relation to SARS-CoV-2 and coronaviruses. The table came from immunoSEQ multiplex PCR; TCRdb's copy has only in-frame clones and leaves some out. This sample has around 16,000 clones, with 70% to 80% found just once. Their specific antigens are unknown. Specimen: CD4+ T cells from PBMCs, cultured in vitro. The receptors stem from a human donor in good health. Each CDR3 is given with its conserved first and last residue. A D gene is named only where the DNA matches it firmly. Not every row has a clone size; where given, it reads once, few, many or a size class.

-	TRBV2	TRBJ1-5	-	TGTGCCAGCAGTGAAGGTGGTGGAAAAGGGGGTCAGCCCCAGCATTTT	CASSEGGGKGGQPQHF
-	TRBV5-1	TRBJ2-7	TRBD2	TGCGCCAGCAGCGATAGCGGGAGATCACGGCCCGGCTACGAGCAGTACTTC	CASSDSGRSRPGYEQYF
-	TRBV19	TRBJ2-1	-	TGTGCCAGTAGTAGTCGAGGGGGGGCTGAACACAATGAGCAGTTCTTC	CASSSRGGAEHNEQFF
-	TRBV28	TRBJ2-7	-	TGTGCCAGCAGCCCTAACATCGAGGGGGAGCAGTACTTC	CASSPNIEGEQYF
-	TRBV20-1	TRBJ1-2	-	TGCAGTGCTGCTCGGGACGGGAGCTACACCTTC	CSAARDGSYTF
-	TRBV10-2	TRBJ2-3	-	TGCGCCAGCAGTGAGTCAAACGACAGCACAGATACGCAGTATTTT	CASSESNDSTDTQYF
-	TRBV28	TRBJ2-5	TRBD1	TGTGCCAGCAGCTATCGACAGGGGGCGGGGGAGACCCAGTACTTC	CASSYRQGAGETQYF
few	TRBV7-9	TRBJ1-6	-	TGTGCCAGCAGCCTTCGGGACCTCAATAATTCACCCCTCCACTTT	CASSLRDLNNSPLHF
-	TRBV5-1	TRBJ2-1	-	TGCGCCAGCAGCTTGGATGGCAGTTACTTAGACAATGAGCAGTTCTTC	CASSLDGSYLDNEQFF
-	TRBV19	TRBJ1-5	-	TGTGCCAGTAGTGAAATGAGGTCGGTCGGGGGCAATCAGCCCCAGCATTTT	CASSEMRSVGGNQPQHF
-	TRBV19	TRBJ2-1	TRBD2	TGTGCCAGTAGTACCTACGCGGGAGGGCCCGACAATGAGCAGTTCTTC	CASSTYAGGPDNEQFF
-	TRBV4-2	TRBJ2-7	TRBD2	TGTGCCAGCAGCCACGGACTAGCGGACTCCTACGAGCAGTACTTC	CASSHGLADSYEQYF
-	TRBV5-1	TRBJ2-3	-	TGCGCCAGCAGCTTGGGGCGAACAGATACGCAGTATTTT	CASSLGRTDTQYF
-	TRBV18	TRBJ2-1	-	TGTGCCAGCTCCCTAGACGGGGGAGTGGATGAGCAGTTCTTC	CASSLDGGVDEQFF
-	TRBV19	TRBJ2-3	TRBD1	TGTGCCAGTAGTACCGGACAGGGGCTAGATACGCAGTATTTT	CASSTGQGLDTQYF
-	TRBV2	TRBJ2-3	TRBD2	TGTGCCAGCAGTGACCCTAGCGGGAGGGCCACAGATACGCAGTATTTT	CASSDPSGRATDTQYF
large	TRBV7-9	TRBJ1-5	TRBD1	TGTGCCAGCAGCCCGGACAGGGTCCAGCCCCAGCATTTT	CASSPDRVQPQHF
-	TRBV6-2/TRBV6-3	TRBJ2-1	-	TGTGCCAGCAGTTACCCTGGGTACTACTCTGACTCTTATGAGCAGTTCTTC	CASSYPGYYSDSYEQFF
-	TRBV11-2	TRBJ2-7	-	TGTGCCAGCAGCTCTCCCACGATAAGACCCTACGAGCAGTACTTC	CASSSPTIRPYEQYF
-	TRBV24-1	TRBJ2-2	TRBD1	TGTGCCACCAGTGATTTGCTTAGGACAGGGGGCACCGGGGAGCTGTTTTTT	CATSDLLRTGGTGELFF
-	TRBV28	TRBJ2-5	TRBD1	TGTGCCAGCAGTCTCCCCGGCCTAGGGGGCCGGGAGACCCAGTACTTC	CASSLPGLGGRETQYF
-	TRBV9	TRBJ1-5	-	TGTGCCAGCAGCGTAGGTAGGGGGACTCAGCCCCAGCATTTT	CASSVGRGTQPQHF
once	TRBV19	TRBJ2-1	TRBD2	TGTGCCAGTAGGCAACTTAGCGGGAGCCTTTACAATGAGCAGTTCTTC	CASRQLSGSLYNEQFF
-	TRBV18	TRBJ2-2	-	TGTGCCAGCTCACCAAGAGTTGTACAGGGAAACACCGGGGAGCTGTTTTTT	CASSPRVVQGNTGELFF
-	TRBV25-1	TRBJ2-7	TRBD2	TGTGCCAGCAGCAAAACCGGGGGGGAAGTGGACTTCTACGAGCAGTACTTC	CASSKTGGEVDFYEQYF
-	TRBV18	TRBJ2-7	-	TGTGCCAGCTCACCACAGCAGGGGCCTGACGAGCAGTACTTC	CASSPQQGPDEQYF
-	TRBV6-1	TRBJ1-1	-	TGTGCCAGCAGTGAAGGGGGGCGGTTGCACCTGAACACGACCACTGAAGCTTTCTTT	CASSEGGRLHLNTTTEAFF
few	TRBV3-1/TRBV3-2	TRBJ2-7	TRBD2	TGTGCCAGCAGCCACCTGGGGGCTCGGGGACTAGGGACCCACGAGCAGTACTTC	CASSHLGARGLGTHEQYF
-	TRBV19	TRBJ2-5	-	TGTGCCAGTAGTACCGGACAGACAGTAAAAGAGACCCAGTACTTC	CASSTGQTVKETQYF
-	TRBV12-3/TRBV12-4	TRBJ1-1	-	TGTGCCAGCTTGGGATTCACTGAAGCTTTCTTT	CASLGFTEAFF
once	TRBV15	TRBJ1-5	-	TGTGCCACCAGCGCGGGGGGGCCCAATCAGCCCCAGCATTTT	CATSAGGPNQPQHF
-	TRBV30	TRBJ2-2	TRBD2	TGTGCCTGGAATAGCGGGAGTCGCACCGGGGAGCTGTTTTTT	CAWNSGSRTGELFF
-	TRBV5-1	TRBJ2-7	-	TGCGCCAGCAGCTTGGTCGGGGTAGCCGGTGGGGAGCAGTACTTC	CASSLVGVAGGEQYF
few	TRBV24-1	TRBJ2-6	-	TGTGCCATCGCGTCCCCTGGGGCCAACGTCCTGACTTTC	CAIASPGANVLTF
-	TRBV9	TRBJ2-5	-	TGTGCCAGCAGCGTAGCGGGGGGCTCGGGTGAGACCCAGTACTTC	CASSVAGGSGETQYF
-	TRBV6-5	TRBJ1-4	TRBD1	TGTGCCAGCAGTTACCGGGACAGGGATGAAAAACTGTTTTTT	CASSYRDRDEKLFF
-	TRBV7-3	TRBJ2-3	TRBD2	TGTGCCAGCAGCTTAAGACCCTCTAGCGGTGGCACAGATACGCAGTATTTT	CASSLRPSSGGTDTQYF
-	TRBV5-1	TRBJ2-3	-	TGCGCCAGCAGCCGCCTAGCTGCAGATACGCAGTATTTT	CASSRLAADTQYF
-	TRBV5-1	TRBJ1-3	-	TGCGCCAGCAGCTTGGGTCTGGGTCCCACTCTCGAGGACACCATATATTTT	CASSLGLGPTLEDTIYF
-	TRBV24-1	TRBJ2-1	-	TGTGCCACCAGTGATTTGCAAGGTCAGGGGTACGGTGAGCAGTTCTTC	CATSDLQGQGYGEQFF
-	TRBV5-1	TRBJ1-1	TRBD1	TGCGCCAGCAGCTTGGAACAGGGGACTGAAGCTTTCTTT	CASSLEQGTEAFF
few	TRBV19	TRBJ1-5	-	TGTGCCAGTAGTCATCAGCATCAGCCCCAGCATTTT	CASSHQHQPQHF
-	TRBV30	TRBJ1-2	TRBD1	TGTGCCTGGGGGGACAGGGGGCTTGGCTACACCTTC	CAWGDRGLGYTF
-	TRBV10-3	TRBJ1-1	TRBD1	TGTGCCATCAGCCGGGGACAGGACACTGAAGCTTTCTTT	CAISRGQDTEAFF
-	TRBV19	TRBJ1-2	-	TGTGCCAGTACCAAAGATCATTGGGGCTACACCTTC	CASTKDHWGYTF
few	TRBV28	TRBJ2-7	-	TGTGCCAGCAGTTCTTACGGGAGAAGTTTGAACGAGCAGTACTTC	CASSSYGRSLNEQYF
-	TRBV29-1	TRBJ2-5	-	TGCAGCAGTTCCAGGTTTGGGGTCCAAGAGACCCAGTACTTC	CSSSRFGVQETQYF
-	TRBV19	TRBJ2-1	TRBD2	TGTGCCAGTAGTATAATAGGGGCTAGCGGGAGCTTCAATGAGCAGTTCTTC	CASSIIGASGSFNEQFF
once	TRBV19	TRBJ2-6	-	TGTGCCAGTAGTTTTACTCCAGGGTCTGGGGCCAACGTCCTGACTTTC	CASSFTPGSGANVLTF
-	TRBV3-1/TRBV3-2	TRBJ2-1	TRBD2	TGTGCCAGCAGCGGTCCGGGACTAGCGGGAAATGAGCAGTTCTTC	CASSGPGLAGNEQFF
-	TRBV5-1	TRBJ1-3	-	TGCGCCAGCATGGACGGACGCTCTGGAAACACCATATATTTT	CASMDGRSGNTIYF
-	TRBV5-6	TRBJ1-1	-	TGTGCCAGCAACCTCCAGGGGTTTGTCACTGAAGCTTTCTTT	CASNLQGFVTEAFF
-	TRBV6-2/TRBV6-3	TRBJ1-2	-	TGTGCCAGCAGTTACCTCCAGGGGCGGCTCAACCACTATGGCTACACCTTC	CASSYLQGRLNHYGYTF
-	TRBV3-1/TRBV3-2	TRBJ1-2	-	TGTGCCAGCAGCCAGCATACAGGGTTCTATGGCTACACCTTC	CASSQHTGFYGYTF
-	TRBV4-2	TRBJ2-1	-	TGTGCCAGCAGCCATTTGGATGAGCAGTTCTTC	CASSHLDEQFF